Listed below are T cell receptor beta chains from one sample, sequenced in a study of regulatory T cells in long-lasting Graves disease. Each CDR3 protein is one row after TCRdb ran MiXCR on the multiplex PCR reads. The sample lists under 450,000 distinct CDR3 sequences; about a sixth were seen once. In addition, the sample was reused for a study of T cells in Graves' hyperthyroidism and ophthalmopathy.

The sample in question was peripheral blood mononuclear cells (PBMCs), obtained at new diagnosis, from a patient treated with antithyroid drugs. The receptors originated from a young woman with Graves disease. Each CDR3 is given with its conserved first and last residue. A D gene is named only where the DNA matches it firmly. Clone size, where shown, is once, few, many, or a class for clones that have expanded.

V gene	clone size	D gene	J gene	CDR3 protein	CDR3 DNA
TRBV2	many	-	TRBJ2-7	CASSESRTTVRLSYEQYF	TGTGCCAGCAGTGAGTCCAGGACAACGGTCCGACTCTCCTACGAGCAGTACTTC
TRBV5-1	many	-	TRBJ1-1	CASSLFNSLNTEAFF	TGCGCCAGCAGCTTGTTCAACTCTTTGAACACTGAAGCTTTCTTT
TRBV7-2	many	-	TRBJ2-4	CASSLYTVAKNIQYF	TGTGCCAGCAGCTTATACACGGTAGCCAAAAACATTCAGTACTTC
TRBV6-2/TRBV6-3	-	TRBD2	TRBJ2-3	CASSLTGTSGGPGTQYF	TGTGCCAGCAGTTTAACCGGGACTAGCGGGGGCCCTGGTACGCAGTATTTT
TRBV7-7	few	-	TRBJ2-7	CASSLERGTEQYF	TGTGCTAGCAGCTTAGAGAGGGGGACCGAGCAGTACTTC
TRBV10-3	many	-	TRBJ1-1	CAISGGGRGTEAFF	TGTGCCATCAGTGGTGGAGGGAGGGGCACTGAAGCTTTCTTT
TRBV7-2	many	-	TRBJ2-1	CASSLVPGVSDEQFF	TGTGCCAGCAGCTTAGTTCCAGGGGTCAGTGATGAGCAGTTCTTC
TRBV20-1	many	-	TRBJ2-1	CSARDWQPDLHNEQFF	TGCAGTGCTAGAGATTGGCAGCCGGATCTCCACAATGAGCAGTTCTTC
TRBV10-2	few	TRBD2	TRBJ2-7	CASSEGGAGGPLYEQYF	TGCGCCAGCAGTGAAGGCGGTGCGGGAGGGCCTCTCTACGAGCAGTACTTC
TRBV3-1	many	-	TRBJ2-3	CASSRGLTDTQYF	TGTGCCAGCAGCCGAGGACTAACAGATACGCAGTATTTT
TRBV6-1	many	-	TRBJ1-1	CASKRYQGWTEAFF	TGTGCCAGCAAGAGGTATCAGGGTTGGACTGAAGCTTTCTTT
TRBV5-8	many	-	TRBJ1-2	CASMSWPAALYGYTF	TGTGCCAGCATGTCGTGGCCAGCAGCCCTCTATGGCTACACCTTC
TRBV19	-	-	TRBJ1-5	CASTAGDSNQPQHF	TGTGCCAGTACCGCCGGGGATAGCAATCAGCCCCAGCATTTT
TRBV18	many	-	TRBJ2-5	CASSNIGRAEETQYF	TGTGCCAGCTCTAACATCGGCCGGGCCGAGGAGACCCAGTACTTC
TRBV5-1	many	TRBD1	TRBJ1-4	CASRSGQPNEKLFF	TGCGCCAGCAGATCGGGACAGCCAAATGAAAAACTGTTTTTT
TRBV6-4	many	TRBD1	TRBJ1-5	CASRPGQGVWLRLNQPQHF	TGTGCCAGCAGGCCGGGACAGGGGGTTTGGCTCCGGCTCAATCAGCCCCAGCATTTT
TRBV5-1	many	TRBD1	TRBJ2-7	CASSLAGQATDYEQYF	TGCGCCAGCAGCTTGGCTGGACAGGCTACCGACTACGAGCAGTACTTC
TRBV28	few	TRBD1	TRBJ2-2	CASSLWTGANTGELFF	TGTGCCAGCAGTCTATGGACAGGGGCGAACACCGGGGAGCTGTTTTTT
TRBV15	few	-	TRBJ2-1	CATSVYNEQFF	TGTGCCACCAGCGTGTACAATGAGCAGTTCTTC
TRBV28	many	-	TRBJ2-7	CASSFRGIYEQYF	TGTGCCAGCAGTTTTCGGGGAATCTACGAGCAGTACTTC
TRBV2	-	TRBD1	TRBJ1-2	CASRLAGTGENYGYTF	TGTGCCAGCAGACTAGCCGGGACAGGGGAAAACTATGGCTACACCTTC
TRBV12-3/TRBV12-4	many	TRBD2	TRBJ2-2	CASRTSGSNTGELFF	TGTGCCAGCAGAACTAGCGGGAGTAACACCGGGGAGCTGTTTTTT
TRBV28	-	-	TRBJ1-2	CASSTPIKYGYTF	TGTGCCAGCAGTACCCCAATCAAATATGGCTACACCTTC
TRBV20-1	many	-	TRBJ2-3	CSARMVWGQVTDTQYF	TGCAGTGCTAGAATGGTGTGGGGGCAGGTCACAGATACGCAGTATTTT
TRBV6-1	-	-	TRBJ1-4	CASSDSDSAEKLFF	TGTGCCAGCAGTGATTCGGACAGCGCCGAAAAACTGTTTTTT
TRBV6-1	few	TRBD1	TRBJ1-5	CASSDWDSESNQPRHF	TGTGCCAGCAGTGATTGGGACAGCGAGAGCAATCAGCCCCGGCATTTT